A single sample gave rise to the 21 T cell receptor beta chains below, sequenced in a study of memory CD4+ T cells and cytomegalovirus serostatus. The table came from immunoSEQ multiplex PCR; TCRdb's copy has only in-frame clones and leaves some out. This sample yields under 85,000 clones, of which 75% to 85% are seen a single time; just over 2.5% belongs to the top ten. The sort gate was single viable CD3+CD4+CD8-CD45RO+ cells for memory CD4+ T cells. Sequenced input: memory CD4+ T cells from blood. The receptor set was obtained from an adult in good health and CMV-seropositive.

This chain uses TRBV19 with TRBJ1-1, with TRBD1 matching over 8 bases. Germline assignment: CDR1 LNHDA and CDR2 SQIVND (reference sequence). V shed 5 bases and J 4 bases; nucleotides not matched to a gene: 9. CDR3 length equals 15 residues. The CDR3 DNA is TGTGCCAGTAGTGCCCAACAGGGGGTAGTCACTGAAGCTTTCTTT. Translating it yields CASSAQQGVVTEAFF.

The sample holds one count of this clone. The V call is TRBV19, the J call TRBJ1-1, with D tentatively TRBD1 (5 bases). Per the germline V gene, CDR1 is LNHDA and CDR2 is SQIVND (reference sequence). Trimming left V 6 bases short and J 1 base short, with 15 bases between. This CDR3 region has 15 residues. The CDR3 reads CASRTGFSANTEAFF. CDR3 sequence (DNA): TGTGCCAGTAGAACAGGCTTTAGTGCGAACACTGAAGCTTTCTTT.

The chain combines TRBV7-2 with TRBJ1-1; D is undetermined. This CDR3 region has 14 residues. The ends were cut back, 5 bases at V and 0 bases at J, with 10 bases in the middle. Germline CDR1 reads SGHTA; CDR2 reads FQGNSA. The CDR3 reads CASSETTMNTEAFF. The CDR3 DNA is TGTGCCAGCAGCGAGACAACGATGAACACTGAAGCTTTCTTT.

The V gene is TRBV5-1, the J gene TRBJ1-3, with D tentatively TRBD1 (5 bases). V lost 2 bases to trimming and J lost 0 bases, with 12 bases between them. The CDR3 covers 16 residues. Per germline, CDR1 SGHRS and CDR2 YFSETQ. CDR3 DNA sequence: TGCGCCAGCAGCTTACAGGTGCGAGGCTCTGGAAACACCATATATTTT. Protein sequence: CASSLQVRGSGNTIYF. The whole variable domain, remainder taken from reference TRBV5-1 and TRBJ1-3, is KAGVTQTPRYLIKTRGQQVTLSCSPISGHRSVSWYQQTPGQGLQFLFEYFSETQRNKGNFPGRFSGRQFSNSRSEMNVSTLELGDSALYLCASSLQVRGSGNTIYFGEGSWLTVV.

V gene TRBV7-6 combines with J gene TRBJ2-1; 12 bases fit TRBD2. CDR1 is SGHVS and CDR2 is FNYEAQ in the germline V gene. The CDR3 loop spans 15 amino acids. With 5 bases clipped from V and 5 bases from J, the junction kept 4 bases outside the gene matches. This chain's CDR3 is CASSQGLAGHNEQFF. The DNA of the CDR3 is TGTGCCAGCAGCCAGGGACTAGCGGGTCACAATGAGCAGTTCTTC.

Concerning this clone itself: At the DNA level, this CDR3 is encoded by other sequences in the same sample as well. In DNA form, the CDR3 reads TGTGCCAGCAGCCGCCGGACCGGGGAGCTGTTTTTT. It yields the protein CASSRRTGELFF. The J gene is TRBJ2-2, the V gene TRBV7-2, with unresolved D. V lost 5 bases, J lost 5 bases, and 6 bases lay in between. There are 12 residues in the CDR3. Germline CDR1 is SGHTA and CDR2 is FQGNSA.

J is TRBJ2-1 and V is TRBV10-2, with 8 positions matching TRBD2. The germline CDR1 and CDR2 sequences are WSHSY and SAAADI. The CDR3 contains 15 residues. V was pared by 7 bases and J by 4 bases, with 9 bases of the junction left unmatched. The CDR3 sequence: CASTHAGGLYNEQFF. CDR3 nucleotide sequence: TGCGCCAGCACCCATGCGGGAGGCCTTTACAATGAGCAGTTCTTC.

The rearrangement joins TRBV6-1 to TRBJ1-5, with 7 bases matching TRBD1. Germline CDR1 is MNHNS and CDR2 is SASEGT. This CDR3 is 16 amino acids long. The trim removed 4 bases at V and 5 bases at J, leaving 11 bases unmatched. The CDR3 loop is CASSAGAGGGDQPQHF. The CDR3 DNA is TGTGCCAGCAGTGCCGGGGCAGGGGGAGGGGATCAGCCCCAGCATTTT.

Written as DNA, the CDR3 is TGTGCCAGCACGGTTGTGCGAGGGTATCAAGAGACCCAGTACTTC. Translated: CASTVVRGYQETQYF. The chain uses TRBV5-6 and TRBJ2-5, with D perhaps TRBD2 (5 bases). Germline V gene lookup returns CDR1 SGHDT and CDR2 YYEEEE. This CDR3 has 15 amino acids. Trimming cost V 6 bases and J 2 bases, with 17 bases left between them.

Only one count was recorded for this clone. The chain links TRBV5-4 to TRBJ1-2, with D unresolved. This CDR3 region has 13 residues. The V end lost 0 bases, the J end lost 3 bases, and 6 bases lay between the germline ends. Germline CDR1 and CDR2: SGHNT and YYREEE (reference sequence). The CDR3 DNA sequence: TGTGCCAGCAGCTTGGGGGCCGACTATGGCTACACCTTC. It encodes CASSLGADYGYTF. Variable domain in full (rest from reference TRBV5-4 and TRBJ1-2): ETGVTQSPTHLIKTRGQQVTLRCSSQSGHNTVSWYQQALGQGPQFIFQYYREEENGRGNFPPRFSGLQFPNYSSELNVNALELDDSALYLCASSLGADYGYTFGSGTRLTVV.

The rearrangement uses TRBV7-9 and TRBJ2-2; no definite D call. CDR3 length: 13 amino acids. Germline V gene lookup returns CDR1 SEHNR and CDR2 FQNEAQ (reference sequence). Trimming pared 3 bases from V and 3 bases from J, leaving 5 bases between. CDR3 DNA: TGTGCCAGCAGCTTTCCGGACACCGGGGAGCTGTTTTTT. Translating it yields CASSFPDTGELFF.

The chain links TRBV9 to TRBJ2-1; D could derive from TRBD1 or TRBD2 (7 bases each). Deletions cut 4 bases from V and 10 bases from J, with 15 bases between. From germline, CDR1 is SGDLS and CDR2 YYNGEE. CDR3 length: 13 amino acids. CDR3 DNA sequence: TGTGCCAGCAGCCCAGGGGGGGGCCAGGAGCAGTTCTTC. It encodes CASSPGGGQEQFF.

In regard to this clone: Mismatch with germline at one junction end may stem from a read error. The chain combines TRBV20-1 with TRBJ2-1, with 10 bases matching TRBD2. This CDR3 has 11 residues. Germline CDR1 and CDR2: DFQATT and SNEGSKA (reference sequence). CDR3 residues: CSARKAGGQLF. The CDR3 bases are TGCAGTGCTAGGAAAGCGGGGGGGCAGCTCTTC.

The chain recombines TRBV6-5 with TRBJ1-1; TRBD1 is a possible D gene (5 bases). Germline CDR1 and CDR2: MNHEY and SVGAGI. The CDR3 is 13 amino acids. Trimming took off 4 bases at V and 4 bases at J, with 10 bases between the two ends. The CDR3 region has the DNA TGTGCCAGCAGTTTAACGGGGGGCACTGAAGCTTTCTTT. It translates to CASSLTGGTEAFF.

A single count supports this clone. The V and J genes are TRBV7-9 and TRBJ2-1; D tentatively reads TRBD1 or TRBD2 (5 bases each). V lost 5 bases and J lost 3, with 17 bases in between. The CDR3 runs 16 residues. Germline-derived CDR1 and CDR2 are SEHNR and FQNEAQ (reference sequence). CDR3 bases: TGTGCCAGCAGCGCCCGTGCCGGGACGGGCTACAATGAGCAGTTCTTC. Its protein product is CASSARAGTGYNEQFF.

CDR3 bases: TGTGCCTGGACCAGGGGTCCCGATACGCAGTATTTT. As protein: CAWTRGPDTQYF. The rearrangement links TRBV30 to TRBJ2-3; TRBD1 might be the D (6 bases). CDR3 length: 12 residues. Trimming shortened V by 4 bases and J by 6 bases, and 11 bases separated the two germline ends. Germline V gene lookup returns CDR1 GTSNPN and CDR2 SVGIG (reference sequence).

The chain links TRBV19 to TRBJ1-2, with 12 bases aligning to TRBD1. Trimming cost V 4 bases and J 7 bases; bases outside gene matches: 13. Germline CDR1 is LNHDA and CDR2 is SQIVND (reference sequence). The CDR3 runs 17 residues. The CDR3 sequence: CASSSGDRGRGNSGYTF. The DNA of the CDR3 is TGTGCCAGTAGTAGTGGGGACAGGGGGCGCGGTAATAGTGGCTACACCTTC.

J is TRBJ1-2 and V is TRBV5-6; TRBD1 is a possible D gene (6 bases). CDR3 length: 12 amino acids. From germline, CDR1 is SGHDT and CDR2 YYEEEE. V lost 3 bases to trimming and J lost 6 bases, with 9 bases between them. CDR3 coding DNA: TGTGCCAGCAGCTCCTACAGGGATGGCTACACCTTC. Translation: CASSSYRDGYTF.

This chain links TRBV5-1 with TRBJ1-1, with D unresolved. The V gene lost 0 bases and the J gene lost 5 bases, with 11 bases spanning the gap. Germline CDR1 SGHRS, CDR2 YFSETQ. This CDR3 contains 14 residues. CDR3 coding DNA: TGCGCCAGCAGCTTGGGAGGAGTGGGGACTGAAGCTTTCTTT. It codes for CASSLGGVGTEAFF.

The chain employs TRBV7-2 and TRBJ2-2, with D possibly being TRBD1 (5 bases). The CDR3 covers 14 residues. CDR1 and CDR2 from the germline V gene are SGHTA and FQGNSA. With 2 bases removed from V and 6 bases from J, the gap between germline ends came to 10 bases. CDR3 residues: CASSLQGGAGELFF. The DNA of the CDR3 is TGTGCCAGCAGCTTACAGGGTGGGGCCGGGGAGCTGTTTTTT.

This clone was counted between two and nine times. The CDR3 DNA reads TGTGCCAGCAGCCCCGAATCACATAGCAATCAGCCCCAGCATTTT. Amino acids: CASSPESHSNQPQHF. V and J are TRBV7-9 and TRBJ1-5; D is unresolved. V was cut by 5 bases and J by 0 bases, with 11 bases left in between. There are 15 residues in the CDR3. CDR1 is SEHNR and CDR2 is FQNEAQ in the germline V gene (reference sequence).